Only a few counts were recorded for the clone carrying this T cell receptor beta chain. The antigen is unknown. Using a J-beta primer mix together with a sample-barcoded 5' primer, a second PCR was run for about 7 to 12 cycles. TCRdb re-called the 5' RACE reads through MiXCR, storing one row per CDR3 protein. Here the sample spans roughly 730,000 distinct CDR3 sequences, more than 50% being singletons. This sample stems from a study of blood T cells in healthy people across ages. The study's findings and limits: It was held that the diversity estimates obtained from one million T cells were underestimates. Strong correlation was found linking TCR beta diversity to naive T cell percentage. More naive CD4+ cells and higher diversity were found in long-lived than in aged donors.

No fewer than 6.5 million PBMCs went into each sample. This CDR3 comprises 16 residues. The germline gives CDR1 DFQATT, CDR2 SNEGSKA (reference sequence). Material for sequencing was blood. The receptor comes from a man aged 35-49 years in good health. The rearrangement uses TRBV20-1 and TRBJ2-4; 8 bases line up with TRBD2. The J call may be wrong; the DNA end is better matched by TRBJ2-7. The CDR3 DNA sequence: TGCAGTGCTAGAAGCCATTATCTAGCGGGCTTAAACGAGCAGTACTTC. It translates to CSARSHYLAGLNEQYF.